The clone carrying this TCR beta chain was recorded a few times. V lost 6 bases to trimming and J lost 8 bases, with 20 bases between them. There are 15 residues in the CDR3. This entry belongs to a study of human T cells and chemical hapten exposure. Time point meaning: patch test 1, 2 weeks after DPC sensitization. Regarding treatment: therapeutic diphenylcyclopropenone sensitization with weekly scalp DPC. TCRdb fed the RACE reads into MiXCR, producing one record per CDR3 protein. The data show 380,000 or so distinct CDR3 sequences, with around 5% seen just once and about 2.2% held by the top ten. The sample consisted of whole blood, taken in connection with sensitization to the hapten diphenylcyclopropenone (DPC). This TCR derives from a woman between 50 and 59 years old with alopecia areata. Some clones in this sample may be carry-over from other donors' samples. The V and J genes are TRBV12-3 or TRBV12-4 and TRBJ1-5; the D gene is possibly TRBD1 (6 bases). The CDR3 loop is CASSIHGGGREPQHF. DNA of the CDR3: TGTGCCAGCAGCATCCATGGGGGGGGCAGGGAGCCCCAGCATTTT.